This T cell receptor (beta chain) was found in a study of blood T cell repertoires in COVID-19. Study in general: There were acute and convalescent COVID-19 samples, and they came from the United States, Italy and Spain. PBMCs, B-cell-depleted T cells, or T cells provided the cDNA or gDNA that made up the material.

Assay: immunoSEQ multiplex PCR; the TCRdb copy retains only in-frame clones and omits some. The sample lists roughly 200,000 clones; 84% were seen once. CDR1 is SGHTA and CDR2 is FQGNSA in the germline V gene. V lost 5 bases and J 7 bases, leaving 18 bases between the germline ends. The CDR3 sequence is 16 residues long. Sequenced material: PBMCs or T cells enriched from blood (not recorded which). The rearrangement joins TRBV7-2 to TRBJ1-6; D is uncertain. The source of this sequence is a young woman who had been exposed to COVID-19. The CDR3 DNA reads as TGTGCCAGCAGCCTGGGAGGACTGTCCCTAAATTCACCCCTCCACTTT. This translates into CASSLGGLSLNSPLHF.